These 17 T cell receptor beta chains were sequenced from one sample in a study of metastatic and nonmetastatic thyroid tumors. There were no patients who had received any treatment before thyroid surgery. TCRdb re-called clones from the PCR reads using MiXCR. The repertoire holds about 12,000 clones, with approximately 23% as singletons. Sequenced: adjacent normal tissue. The receptors stem from a female donor with papillary thyroid cancer or a benign thyroid nodule (not recorded which). Some clones in this sample may be carry-over from other donors' samples.

This clone was observed a few times. The chain couples TRBV7-3 to TRBJ1-6; possibly TRBD1 for D (5 bases). The germline V and J ends were trimmed by 0 bases and 4 bases, with 7 bases remaining between them. This CDR3 contains 15 residues. CDR1 SGHTA and CDR2 FQGTGA come from the germline V gene. The CDR3 sequence: CASSLTGLYNSPLHF. CDR3 nucleotides: TGTGCCAGCAGCTTAACGGGACTGTATAATTCACCCCTCCACTTT.

Of note for this clone: A clone one base away is much larger, so this may be a read error. The chain uses TRBV5-1 and TRBJ2-7; TRBD1 aligns across 8 bases. The CDR3 is 15 amino acids. V was pared by 2 bases and J by 1 base, with 5 bases of the junction left unmatched. CDR1 and CDR2 (germline): SGHRS, YFSETQ. The CDR3 is CASSLGGQESYEQYF. The CDR3 DNA reads TGCGCCAGCAGCTTAGGGGGACAGGAATCCTACGAGCAGTACTTC.

The gene calls are TRBV11-2 and TRBJ2-1, with TRBD1 matching 12 bases. Germline CDR1 and CDR2: SGHAT and FQNNGV. Unmatched junction bases numbered 3, after V lost 2 bases and J lost 7 bases. The CDR3 spans 15 residues. CDR3 coding DNA: TGTGCCAGCAGCTTATGGGGACAGGGGGCTAATGAGCAGTTCTTC. Protein sequence: CASSLWGQGANEQFF.

This sequence joins TRBV20-1 and TRBJ1-1; 7 bases agree with TRBD1. From germline, CDR1 is DFQATT and CDR2 SNEGSKA (reference sequence). The junction had 4 bases not matched to a gene; V was cut back by 1 base and J by 5 bases. The CDR3 is 13 residues long. The CDR3, as DNA: TGCAGTGCTAGAGGAGGGGGCATGACTGAAGCTTTCTTT. Protein sequence: CSARGGGMTEAFF.

This chain uses TRBV12-5 with TRBJ2-1, with D tentatively TRBD1 (5 bases). Trimming stripped 7 bases from V and 8 bases from J, with 15 bases between. This CDR3 has 13 residues. Germline CDR1 is LGHNT and CDR2 is FRNRAP. The CDR3, as DNA: TGTGCTAGTGTAACAGGACGGGCGGATGAGCAGTTCTTC. Translating it yields CASVTGRADEQFF.

This clone has just a few counts. With a much larger clone just one base away, this may be a read error. Lacking the conserved final phenylalanine or tryptophan, this CDR3 likely reflects a read error. This sequence joins TRBV20-1 and TRBJ1-5; D might be TRBD1 (6 bases). The germline V gene encodes CDR1 DFQATT and CDR2 SNEGSKA (reference sequence). V was pared by 3 bases and J by 2 bases, with 14 bases between. This CDR3 has 15 residues. The CDR3 sequence is CSASSGAYGNQPQHS. DNA of the CDR3: TGCAGTGCTAGCTCGGGGGCGTATGGCAATCAGCCCCAGCATTCT.

Comments on this clone: A read error is likely, as this CDR3 ends without the conserved phenylalanine or tryptophan. V gene TRBV7-9 combines with J gene TRBJ2-7, with D unclear. The CDR3 contains 13 residues. The germline V gene has CDR1 SEHNR and CDR2 FQNEAQ (reference sequence). Between the trimmed V and J ends, which lost 5 bases and 1 base, there was a span of 9 bases. In DNA form, the CDR3 reads TGTGCCAGCAGCCCCTTACTATCCTACGAGCAGTACATC. Translating gives CASSPLLSYEQYI.

The genes are TRBV12-3 or TRBV12-4 and TRBJ2-1; TRBD2 matches 12 bases. The CDR3 covers 15 residues. J gave up 10 bases and V 6 bases, and 10 bases lay outside the gene matches. CDR3 loop: CASSPISSGREEQFF. For the CDR3, the DNA is TGTGCCAGCAGCCCAATATCTAGCGGGAGGGAAGAGCAGTTCTTC.

This clone is labeled medium-sized. V usage is TRBV2 and J usage is TRBJ1-2, with 8 bases fitting TRBD1. The CDR3 is 14 residues long. Trimming cost V 3 bases and J 4 bases; bases outside gene matches: 4. Germline CDR1 and CDR2: SNHLY and FYNNEI. The CDR3 loop reads CASSDGQGAYGYTF. The CDR3 DNA sequence: TGTGCCAGCAGTGACGGGCAGGGGGCCTATGGCTACACCTTC.

CDR3 residues: CASSSGQGAHTEAFF. As DNA, the CDR3 is TGTGCCAGCAGTTCAGGACAGGGGGCTCACACTGAAGCTTTCTTT. The chain joins TRBV12-3 or TRBV12-4 to TRBJ1-1, with 11 bases that match TRBD1. The CDR3 sequence is 15 residues long. After removal of 4 bases from V and 3 bases from J, the junction contained 4 bases not matched to a gene.

This clone was seen a handful of times. The CDR3 is CASSCTTPCGQQYF. The CDR3 DNA reads TGTGCCAGCAGTTGCACTACACCCTGCGGCCAGCAGTATTTT. The genes are TRBV6-5 and TRBJ2-3, with D unclear. This CDR3 is built from 14 residues. The V gene lost 4 bases and the J gene lost 11 bases, with 19 bases spanning the gap. CDR1 is MNHEY, CDR2 SVGAGI, per germline.

The rearrangement uses TRBV9 and TRBJ2-1, with 7 bases identical to TRBD2. The V segment lost 3 bases and the J segment 2 bases; nucleotides outside the gene matches: 14. Germline values: CDR1 SGDLS, CDR2 YYNGEE. The CDR3 spans 18 residues. The CDR3 loop reads CASSAITASGITYNEQFF. In DNA, the CDR3 is TGTGCCAGCAGCGCTATCACGGCGAGCGGGATAACCTACAATGAGCAGTTCTTC.

Points on this clone: Germline is not matched at one junction end, which may reflect a read error. The rearrangement uses TRBV5-1 and TRBJ1-2; TRBD1 agrees at 8 bases. The length of the CDR3 is 15 residues. Looked up from germline, CDR1 is SGHRS and CDR2 is YFSETQ. The chain's CDR3 is CDSSQTATGDYGYNF. CDR3 DNA: TGCGACAGCAGCCAAACAGCGACAGGGGACTATGGCTACAACTTC.

This clone is labeled medium-sized. The rearrangement uses TRBV11-3 and TRBJ1-1; a possible D gene is TRBD1 (6 bases). The CDR3 totals 13 residues. Looked up from germline, CDR1 is SGHNT and CDR2 is YENEEA. V lost 4 bases, J lost 1 base, and 7 bases lay in between. This chain's CDR3 is CASSSTGNTEAFF. The CDR3 bases are TGTGCCAGCAGCTCGACAGGGAACACTGAAGCTTTCTTT.

The chain links TRBV5-1 to TRBJ1-2; 7 bases map to TRBD1. The V gene end was trimmed by 5 bases and the J gene end by 4 bases; junction bases not matched to a gene: 8. CDR1 and CDR2 (germline): SGHRS, YFSETQ. The CDR3 totals 14 residues. CDR3 sequence (DNA): TGCGCCAGCAGTTCAAAGACAGGGACCTATGGCTACACCTTC. Its protein is CASSSKTGTYGYTF.

This chain links TRBV7-3 with TRBJ2-3, with 7 bases that match TRBD2. CDR3 length: 16 residues. Germline CDR1 is SGHTA and CDR2 is FQGTGA. The trim removed 5 bases at V and 0 bases at J, leaving 8 bases unmatched. The CDR3, as DNA: TGTGCCAGCAGCCCAGTAGCGGGCCTGAGCACAGATACGCAGTATTTT. The encoded protein is CASSPVAGLSTDTQYF.

This clone was detected only a few times. The chain employs TRBV27 and TRBJ2-3; 7 bases agree with TRBD1. Germline trimming cut 4 bases from V and 1 base from J; bases unmatched to any gene: 2. The V gene's germline CDR1 is MNHEY and CDR2 SMNVEV (reference sequence). CDR3 length: 14 residues. CDR3 bases: TGTGCCAGCAGTTCGGGACAGCGCACAGATACGCAGTATTTT. Its translation is CASSSGQRTDTQYF.